This passage covers 18 T cell receptor beta chains from one sample sequenced in a study of shared clonotypes between healthy human individuals (dated by TCRdb to 2020 to 2022). Receptor amplification or capture employed the immunoSEQ multiplex PCR assay. TCRdb's version of the immuneACCESS table is confined to in-frame rearrangements and falls short of the full clone set. An unresolved V gene accounts for under half of the shortfall where checked; the remainder is of unknown origin. Counted in this sample were about 480,000 clones; about 75% of them appeared once. Jointly, the top ten make up 12% of the sample. Material: PBMCs. The receptors here all came from a woman in her 40s in good health. Some clones in this sample may be carry-over from other donors' samples.

V and J are TRBV27 and TRBJ2-1, with 7 nucleotides matching TRBD1. V lost 5 bases to trimming and J lost 7 bases; unmatched junction nucleotides: 11. Germline lookup yields CDR1 MNHEY and CDR2 SMNVEV (reference sequence). The CDR3 totals 15 residues. CDR3 loop: CASSLRQGIGNEQFF. The CDR3 DNA follows: TGTGCCAGCAGTCTCAGACAGGGAATTGGGAATGAGCAGTTCTTC.

This sequence joins TRBV5-1 and TRBJ2-3, with TRBD2 matching 7 bases. The ends lost 5 bases at V and 5 bases at J; junction bases unmatched: 5. Germline CDR1 SGHRS, CDR2 YFSETQ. This CDR3 contains 13 residues. The CDR3: CASRLAEGDTQYF. CDR3 sequence (DNA): TGCGCCAGCAGGCTAGCGGAGGGAGATACGCAGTATTTT.

The gene calls are TRBV7-9 and TRBJ1-3; D is uncertain. CDR3 length: 13 amino acids. Trimming removed 1 base from V and 7 bases from J, with 8 bases in between. The V gene's germline CDR1 is SEHNR and CDR2 FQNEAQ (reference sequence). The chain's CDR3 is CASSLGSSNTIYF. DNA for the CDR3: TGTGCCAGCAGCTTAGGAAGTAGCAACACCATATATTTT.

The V call is TRBV7-9, the J call TRBJ2-7, with TRBD2 identical over 10 bases. CDR3 size: 17 residues. CDR1 and CDR2 from the germline V gene are SEHNR and FQNEAQ (reference sequence). V was clipped by 5 bases and J by 4 bases; unmatched bases: 14. CDR3 region: CASSSYREREGLYEQYF. The CDR3 DNA is TGTGCCAGCAGCAGTTACCGGGAGCGGGAGGGCCTTTACGAGCAGTACTTC. Together with reference TRBV7-9 and TRBJ2-7, the CDR3 gives the full variable domain: DTGVSQNPRHKITKRGQNVTFRCDPISEHNRLYWYRQTLGQGPEFLTYFQNEAQLEKSRLLSDRFSAERPKGSFSTLEIQRTEQGDSAMYLCASSSYREREGLYEQYFGPGTRLTVT.

The V gene is TRBV4-1, the J gene TRBJ1-2; no firm D call. Trimming left V 0 bases short and J 1 base short, with 6 bases between. The CDR3 is 14 amino acids. From germline, CDR1 is MGHRA and CDR2 YSYEKL. CDR3 DNA: TGCGCCAGCAGCCAAGAAGTGATTAACTATGGCTACACCTTC. Protein: CASSQEVINYGYTF.

For this clone: The same CDR3 arises from other DNA sequences in this sample as well. The chain links TRBV7-2 to TRBJ2-7, with 10 bases aligning to TRBD2. The germline CDR1 and CDR2 sequences are SGHTA and FQGNSA. V lost 3 bases, J lost 4 bases, and 6 bases stayed unmatched. This CDR3 has 15 amino acids. CDR3 nucleotides: TGTGCCAGCAGCTTGGGGCTAGCGGGAGTTTACGAGCAGTACTTC. Protein sequence: CASSLGLAGVYEQYF.

This chain connects TRBV7-8 to TRBJ2-3; no definite D call. This CDR3 is built from 14 residues. Germline lookup yields CDR1 SGHVS and CDR2 FQNEAQ. The ends were cut back, 0 bases at V and 7 bases at J, with 11 bases in the middle. The CDR3: CASSLAVNRNTQYF. The DNA for the CDR3 is TGTGCCAGCAGCTTAGCCGTCAATAGGAATACGCAGTATTTT.

This clone was counted a few times. The V call is TRBV9, the J call TRBJ2-3; TRBD2 matches at 15 bases. With V trimmed by 0 bases and J by 2 bases, 13 bases remained unmatched. This CDR3 is built from 21 residues. Per the germline V gene, CDR1 is SGDLS and CDR2 is YYNGEE. CDR3 sequence (DNA): TGTGCCAGCAGCGTAGGAGGGGGACTAGCGGGAGGCCCCGTCTACACAGATACGCAGTATTTT. Its translation: CASSVGGGLAGGPVYTDTQYF. The complete variable domain, with remaining parts taken from reference TRBV9 and TRBJ2-3, reads DSGVTQTPKHLITATGQRVTLRCSPRSGDLSVYWYQQSLDQGLQFLIQYYNGEERAKGNILERFSAQQFPDLHSELNLSSLELGDSALYFCASSVGGGLAGGPVYTDTQYFGPGTRLTVL.

This clone was picked up one time. V and J are TRBV29-1 and TRBJ2-2; D not certain. The V and J ends lost 0 bases and 6 bases respectively, with 2 bases between them. Germline V gives CDR1 SQVTM, CDR2 ANQGSEA. CDR3 length equals 11 residues. The CDR3 sequence is CSVEDPGELFF. CDR3 bases: TGCAGCGTTGAAGATCCCGGGGAGCTGTTTTTT.

V usage is TRBV25-1 and J usage is TRBJ2-2; D is unresolved. Trimming removed 4 bases at V and 6 bases at J, with 6 bases between. This CDR3 spans 12 amino acids. Germline V gene sequence: CDR1 MGHDK, CDR2 SYGVNS. CDR3 bases: TGTGCCAGCAGTGTCGGATCCGGGGAGCTGTTTTTT. It translates to CASSVGSGELFF.

This rearrangement joins TRBV29-1 to TRBJ2-5; D remains ambiguous. Near its end, the DNA agrees better with TRBJ2-7, so the J call may be wrong. Germline V gene sequence: CDR1 SQVTM, CDR2 ANQGSEA. CDR3 length equals 12 residues. Here the CDR3 DNA reads TGCAGCGTTGAGGTCAGTACCTACGAGCAGTACTTC. Protein sequence: CSVEVSTYEQYF.

V and J are TRBV7-9 and TRBJ1-1, with D possibly being TRBD1 (5 bases). Deletions cut 6 bases from V and 0 bases from J, with 14 bases between. Germline CDR1 and CDR2: SEHNR and FQNEAQ (reference sequence). The CDR3 covers 15 residues. The CDR3 DNA follows: TGTGCCAGCAGGACCCCGGGACTGTTGAACACTGAAGCTTTCTTT. Its translation is CASRTPGLLNTEAFF.

V usage is TRBV27 and J usage is TRBJ2-4, with 7 bases identical to TRBD1. Germline V gives CDR1 MNHEY, CDR2 SMNVEV (reference sequence). CDR3 length: 15 residues. V lost 5 bases, J lost 1 base, and 5 bases stayed unmatched. This CDR3 is CASSIGGTAKNIQYF. The CDR3 DNA follows: TGTGCCAGCAGTATAGGGGGCACGGCCAAAAACATTCAGTACTTC.

The V gene is TRBV6-1, the J gene TRBJ2-3; 14 positions agree with TRBD2. V lost 0 bases, J lost 3 bases, and 2 bases stayed unmatched. Germline V gene lookup returns CDR1 MNHNS and CDR2 SASEGT. The CDR3 runs to 17 residues. The CDR3 nucleotides read TGTGCCAGCAGTGAAGCGGGGACTAGCGGGAGAACAGATACGCAGTATTTT. It encodes CASSEAGTSGRTDTQYF.

The rearrangement joins TRBV10-3 to TRBJ1-2; D is unresolved. V lost 7 bases, J lost 7 bases, and 13 bases lay in between. This CDR3 spans 12 amino acids. The germline V gene encodes CDR1 ENHRY and CDR2 SYGVKD. CDR3 in amino acids: CAITSGESGYTF. CDR3 nucleotides: TGTGCCATCACCTCGGGAGAGAGTGGCTACACCTTC.

The V call is TRBV7-3, the J call TRBJ2-7; D remains unclear. The CDR3 loop spans 14 amino acids. The germline gives CDR1 SGHTA, CDR2 FQGTGA. The germline V and J ends were trimmed by 5 bases and 6 bases, with 17 bases remaining between them. The CDR3 sequence is CASSITGLRGEQYF. For the CDR3, the DNA is TGTGCCAGCAGCATTACCGGGCTCCGAGGCGAGCAGTACTTC. Drawing the rest from reference TRBV7-3 and TRBJ2-7, the complete variable domain is GAGVSQTPSNKVTEKGKYVELRCDPISGHTALYWYRQSLGQGPEFLIYFQGTGAADDSGLPNDRFFAVRPEGSVSTLKIQRTERGDSAVYLCASSITGLRGEQYFGPGTRLTVT.

J is TRBJ2-1 and V is TRBV28; TRBD1 matches 7 bases. This CDR3 contains 17 residues. V shed 3 bases, J shed 0 bases, and the junction held 8 bases outside the gene matches. Germline V gene sequence: CDR1 MDHEN, CDR2 SYDVKM. In DNA form, the CDR3 reads TGTGCCAGCAGTTTTCTCGGGACAGCAAGCTCCTACAATGAGCAGTTCTTC. Residues: CASSFLGTASSYNEQFF.

The V gene is TRBV2, the J gene TRBJ2-1, with 10 positions matching TRBD2. V was pared by 2 bases and J by 8 bases, with 9 bases of the junction left unmatched. The CDR3 is made up of 16 amino acids. Germline loops: CDR1 SNHLY, CDR2 FYNNEI. The CDR3 reads CASSERWGAGGDEQFF. CDR3 sequence (DNA): TGTGCCAGCAGTGAAAGATGGGGAGCGGGAGGGGATGAGCAGTTCTTC.